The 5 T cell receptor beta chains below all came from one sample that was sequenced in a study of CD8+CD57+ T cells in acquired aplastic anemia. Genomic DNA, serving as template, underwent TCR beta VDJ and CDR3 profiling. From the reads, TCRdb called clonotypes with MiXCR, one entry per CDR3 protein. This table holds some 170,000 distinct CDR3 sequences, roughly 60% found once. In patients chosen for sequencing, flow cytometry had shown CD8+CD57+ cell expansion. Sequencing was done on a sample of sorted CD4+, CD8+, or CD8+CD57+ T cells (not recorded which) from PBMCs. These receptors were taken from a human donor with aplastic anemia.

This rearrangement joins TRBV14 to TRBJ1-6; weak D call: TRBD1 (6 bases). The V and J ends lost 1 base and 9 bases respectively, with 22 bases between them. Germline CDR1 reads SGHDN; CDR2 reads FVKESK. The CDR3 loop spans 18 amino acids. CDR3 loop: CASSQVGSGRGYGSPLHF. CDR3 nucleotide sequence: TGTGCCAGCAGCCAAGTCGGGTCGGGCAGGGGTTATGGTTCACCCCTCCACTTT.

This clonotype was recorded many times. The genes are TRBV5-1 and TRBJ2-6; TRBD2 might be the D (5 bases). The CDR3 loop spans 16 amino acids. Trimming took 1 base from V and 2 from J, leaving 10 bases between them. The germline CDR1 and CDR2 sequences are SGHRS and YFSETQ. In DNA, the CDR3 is TGCGCCAGCAGCTTGCGGACGGAGGCTGGGGCCAACGTCCTGACTTTC. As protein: CASSLRTEAGANVLTF. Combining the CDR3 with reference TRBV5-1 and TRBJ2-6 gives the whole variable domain KAGVTQTPRYLIKTRGQQVTLSCSPISGHRSVSWYQQTPGQGLQFLFEYFSETQRNKGNFPGRFSGRQFSNSRSEMNVSTLELGDSALYLCASSLRTEAGANVLTFGAGSRLTVL.

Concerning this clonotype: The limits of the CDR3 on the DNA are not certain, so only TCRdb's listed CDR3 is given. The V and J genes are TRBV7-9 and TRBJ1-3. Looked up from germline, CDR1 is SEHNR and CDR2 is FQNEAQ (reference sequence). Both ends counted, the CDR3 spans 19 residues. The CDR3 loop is CASSFGYEQFFGPGNTIYF.

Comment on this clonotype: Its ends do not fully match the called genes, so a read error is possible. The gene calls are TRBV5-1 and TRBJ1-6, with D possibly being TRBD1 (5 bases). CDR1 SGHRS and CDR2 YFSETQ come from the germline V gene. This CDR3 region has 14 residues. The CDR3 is CASSLATGNSPPHF. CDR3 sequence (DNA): TGCGCCAGCAGCTTGGCCACAGGAAATTCACCCCCCCACTTT.

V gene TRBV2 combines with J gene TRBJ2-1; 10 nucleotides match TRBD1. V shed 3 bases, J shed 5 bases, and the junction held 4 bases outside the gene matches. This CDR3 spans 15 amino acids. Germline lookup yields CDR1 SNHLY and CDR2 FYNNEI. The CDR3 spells CASSDGQGVDNEQFF. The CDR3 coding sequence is TGTGCCAGCAGTGATGGACAGGGGGTTGACAATGAGCAGTTCTTC.